This T cell receptor beta chain was obtained from a study of blood T cell repertoires in COVID-19. Study information: Collection of acute and convalescent COVID-19 samples took place in the United States, Italy and Spain. PBMCs, B-cell-depleted T cells, or T cells provided the cDNA or gDNA that made up the material.

The CDR3 contains 14 residues. V dropped 2 bases and J dropped 3 bases, with 11 bases sitting between them. Germline V gene sequence: CDR1 SGHNT, CDR2 YYREEE (reference sequence). In the authors' workflow: Estimation of nucleated cell counts was performed using reference gene primer amplification. The data were produced by immunoSEQ multiplex PCR, yet TCRdb's version contains in-frame clones alone and is incomplete. V, J and clone size reflect that table, while D and trimming were determined from the DNA. The sample shows 250,000 or so clones, roughly 86% of them seen only once. The chain has TRBV5-4 and TRBJ1-2; D perhaps matches TRBD1 (6 bases). The TCR originated in a man in his forties with active or convalescent COVID-19. The specimen was peripheral blood. Here the CDR3 reads CASSLGGADYGYTF. CDR3 nucleotide sequence: TGTGCCAGCAGCTTAGGGGGGGCGGACTATGGCTACACCTTC. The whole variable domain, remainder taken from reference TRBV5-4 and TRBJ1-2, is ETGVTQSPTHLIKTRGQQVTLRCSSQSGHNTVSWYQQALGQGPQFIFQYYREEENGRGNFPPRFSGLQFPNYSSELNVNALELDDSALYLCASSLGGADYGYTFGSGTRLTVV.